Each of the 20 T cell receptor beta chains below was sequenced from the same sample in a study of OX40 agonist ivuxolimab in advanced cancers. The protocol was immunoSEQ multiplex PCR, while the TCRdb copy is restricted to in-frame clones and leaves out a portion. Of 85,000 to 130,000 clones listed, just over 90% are singletons. The sample was CD4+ or CD8+ T cells sorted from blood, taken in a trial of the OX40 agonist ivuxolimab. The receptors here all came from an adult with an advanced solid tumor such as melanoma, head and neck, liver or kidney cancer.

J is TRBJ2-7 and V is TRBV19, with unresolved D. Trimming removed 4 bases at V and 3 bases at J, with 10 bases between. The CDR3 totals 13 residues. Germline V gene sequence: CDR1 LNHDA, CDR2 SQIVND (reference sequence). For the CDR3, the DNA is TGTGCCAGTAGTAAGAGCCGCAACTACGAGCAGTACTTC. It is translated as CASSKSRNYEQYF.

The chain employs TRBV4-3 and TRBJ2-1, with no clear D. Per germline, CDR1 LGHNA and CDR2 YSLEER. The V end was cut by 0 bases, the J end by 0 bases, with 9 bases between. The CDR3 runs to 16 residues. This CDR3 is CASSQDAESSYNEQFF. The CDR3, as DNA: TGCGCCAGCAGCCAAGATGCAGAGAGCTCCTACAATGAGCAGTTCTTC.

The chain has TRBV18 and TRBJ2-7, with 8 bases fitting TRBD2. Trimming removed 5 bases from V and 2 bases from J; junction bases left unmatched: 20. The CDR3 length is 19 residues. CDR1 and CDR2 (germline): KGHSH, LQKENI. CDR3 DNA sequence: TGTGCCAGCTCAGCAAGCCCCCGTTTAAGCGGGAGTAGCACCTACGAGCAGTACTTC. Translating gives CASSASPRLSGSSTYEQYF. Full variable domain (rest looked up from reference TRBV18 and TRBJ2-7): NAGVMQNPRHLVRRRGQEARLRCSPMKGHSHVYWYRQLPEEGLKFMVYLQKENIIDESGMPKERFSAEFPKEGPSILRIQQVVRGDSAAYFCASSASPRLSGSSTYEQYFGPGTRLTVT.

CDR3 residues: CASSEMIGTGNTGELFF. The CDR3 bases are TGTGCCAGCAGTGAAATGATAGGGACAGGGAACACCGGGGAGCTGTTTTTT. The chain is built from TRBV6-1 and TRBJ2-2; 8 bases are shared with TRBD1. V shed 2 bases and J 1 base; nucleotides not matched to a gene: 6. Germline CDR1 MNHNS, CDR2 SASEGT. This CDR3 spans 17 amino acids.

Here the CDR3 DNA reads TGTGCCAGCAGCCCCCAGCGTGGGTCCTACGAGCAGTACTTC. This codes for CASSPQRGSYEQYF. This chain uses TRBV7-2 with TRBJ2-7; no clear D gene. V was pared by 5 bases and J by 1 base, with 12 bases between. The germline gives CDR1 SGHTA, CDR2 FQGNSA. There are 14 residues in the CDR3.

The chain carries TRBV10-3 and TRBJ2-1, with no clear D. The V end lost 10 bases, the J end lost 4 bases, and 17 bases lay between the germline ends. The CDR3 consists of 14 residues. Germline V CDR1 and CDR2: ENHRY, SYGVKD. CDR3 region: CATRTGSRYNEQFF. CDR3 DNA: TGTGCCACCCGGACGGGCAGCCGGTACAATGAGCAGTTCTTC.

This chain uses TRBV11-2 with TRBJ2-7; either TRBD1 or TRBD2 may fit D (5 bases each). Trimming left V 1 base short and J 4 bases short, with 14 bases between. Looked up from germline, CDR1 is SGHAT and CDR2 is FQNNGV. The length of the CDR3 is 15 residues. CDR3 protein: CASSLGLGEWYEQYF. In nucleotides, the CDR3 is TGTGCCAGCAGCTTAGGACTGGGGGAATGGTACGAGCAGTACTTC. Drawing the rest from reference TRBV11-2 and TRBJ2-7, the complete variable domain is EAGVAQSPRYKIIEKRQSVAFWCNPISGHATLYWYQQILGQGPKLLIQFQNNGVVDDSQLPKDRFSAERLKGVDSTLKIQPAKLEDSAVYLCASSLGLGEWYEQYFGPGTRLTVT.

V and J are TRBV6-1 and TRBJ2-2; 9 bases map to TRBD1. J lost 5 bases, V lost 10 bases, and 5 bases had no gene match. Germline CDR1 MNHNS, CDR2 SASEGT. This CDR3 is 13 amino acids long. In DNA, the CDR3 is TGTGCCATAGGACAGGGGATAACCGGGGAGCTGTTTTTT. This gives the protein CAIGQGITGELFF.

This chain joins TRBV11-2 and TRBJ2-7, with D possibly matching TRBD1 (6 bases). The germline V gene encodes CDR1 SGHAT and CDR2 FQNNGV. The CDR3 is 14 amino acids. Trimming removed 2 bases at V and 2 bases at J, with 10 bases between. The CDR3 protein is CASSLRWTAYEQYF. Here the CDR3 DNA reads TGTGCCAGCAGCTTAAGGTGGACAGCCTACGAGCAGTACTTC. Using reference TRBV11-2 and TRBJ2-7 for the parts outside the CDR3, the full variable domain is EAGVAQSPRYKIIEKRQSVAFWCNPISGHATLYWYQQILGQGPKLLIQFQNNGVVDDSQLPKDRFSAERLKGVDSTLKIQPAKLEDSAVYLCASSLRWTAYEQYFGPGTRLTVT.

The V gene is TRBV7-3, the J gene TRBJ2-5; D is uncertain. The J call may be incorrect, as the DNA end agrees better with TRBJ2-7. In germline, CDR1 is SGHTA, CDR2 FQGTGA. The CDR3 spans 16 residues. The CDR3 protein is CASSSIRYKPTYEQYF. CDR3 nucleotides: TGTGCCAGCAGCTCCATACGATACAAACCTACCTACGAGCAGTACTTC.

This rearrangement joins TRBV4-2 to TRBJ1-2; unclear D gene. Germline values: CDR1 LGHNA, CDR2 YNFKEQ. Between the trimmed V and J ends, which lost 0 bases and 8 bases, there was a span of 16 bases. The CDR3 is 15 amino acids. For the CDR3, the DNA is TGTGCCAGCAGCCAAGATCTATGGGCGGGAGGGGGCTACACCTTC. This translates into CASSQDLWAGGGYTF.

This clone was seen just once. This sequence joins TRBV7-9 and TRBJ2-3; a possible D gene is TRBD2 (5 bases). Germline V gene sequence: CDR1 SEHNR, CDR2 FQNEAQ (reference sequence). Trimming cost V 5 bases and J 9 bases, with 15 bases left between them. This CDR3 has 13 amino acids. DNA of the CDR3: TGTGCCAGCAGCCCCCATGAGGGAGACACGCAGTATTTT. This gives the protein CASSPHEGDTQYF.

The J gene is TRBJ1-2, the V gene TRBV5-1; TRBD1 is a possible D gene (6 bases). The CDR3 has 15 amino acids. The germline gives CDR1 SGHRS, CDR2 YFSETQ. The germline V and J ends were trimmed by 4 bases and 2 bases, with 15 bases remaining between them. In nucleotides, the CDR3 is TGCGCCAGCAGCCCGGTGGACAGTAGGAACTATGGCTACACCTTC. It translates to CASSPVDSRNYGYTF.

The rearrangement uses TRBV7-9 and TRBJ1-2; no firm D call. Trimming cost V 2 bases and J 0 bases, with 22 bases left between them. Germline CDR1 is SEHNR and CDR2 is FQNEAQ (reference sequence). The length of the CDR3 is 19 residues. CDR3 DNA sequence: TGTGCCAGCAGCTTATCGCGCCAGACCGGAGGCACAGCTAACTATGGCTACACCTTC. Protein product: CASSLSRQTGGTANYGYTF.

CDR3 nucleotides: TGTGCCAGCAGCGGACTAGCGGGATTGTACAATGAGCAGTTCTTC. It is translated as CASSGLAGLYNEQFF. The V and J genes are TRBV5-6 and TRBJ2-1; 12 bases line up with TRBD2. This CDR3 comprises 15 residues. From germline, CDR1 is SGHDT and CDR2 YYEEEE. V lost 4 bases and J lost 4; bases outside the gene matches: 3.

V gene TRBV27 combines with J gene TRBJ2-1, with a tentative D call TRBD2 (5 bases). Germline CDR1 is MNHEY and CDR2 is SMNVEV (reference sequence). The CDR3 is 14 amino acids. Trimming removed 1 base from V and 2 bases from J, with 6 bases in between. The CDR3 loop reads CASSLFGTYNEQFF. The CDR3 DNA is TGTGCCAGCAGTTTATTCGGGACCTACAATGAGCAGTTCTTC.

The rearrangement uses TRBV5-1 and TRBJ2-2; weak D call: TRBD2 (6 bases). The CDR3 runs to 17 residues. Trimming took 0 bases from V and 5 from J, leaving 17 bases between them. Germline V CDR1 and CDR2: SGHRS, YFSETQ. CDR3 nucleotides: TGCGCCAGCAGCTTGGGTTCGTGGACCGGGGGAACCGGGGAGCTGTTTTTT. The encoded protein is CASSLGSWTGGTGELFF.

The rearrangement links TRBV28 to TRBJ2-7, with 7 nucleotides matching TRBD1. Germline V gene lookup returns CDR1 MDHEN and CDR2 SYDVKM. The junction had 5 bases not matched to a gene; V was cut back by 6 bases and J by 0 bases. This CDR3 has 14 amino acids. The CDR3 nucleotides read TGTGCCAGCAGACGGGCAGGGGGCTCCTACGAGCAGTACTTC. Encoded protein: CASRRAGGSYEQYF.

This chain joins TRBV6-1 and TRBJ1-2, with D unresolved. This CDR3 is 13 amino acids long. Trimming took 5 bases from V and 4 from J, leaving 11 bases between them. Germline V gene data show CDR1 as MNHNS and CDR2 as SASEGT. DNA of the CDR3: TGTGCCAGCAGTTTGCAAGCACCCTATGGCTACACCTTC. Translated, it gives CASSLQAPYGYTF.

V gene TRBV6-5 combines with J gene TRBJ1-5; D is undetermined. This CDR3 spans 14 amino acids. V was shortened by 5 bases and J by 2 bases, with 10 bases between the two germline ends. Germline loops: CDR1 MNHEY, CDR2 SVGAGI. CDR3 nucleotide sequence: TGTGCCAGCAGTGGTTCCTGGGGCAATCAGCCCCAGCATTTT. Translating it yields CASSGSWGNQPQHF.